This T cell receptor beta chain was identified in a study of blood T cell repertoires in COVID-19. A word on this clone: The identical CDR3 is also encoded by other nucleotide sequences in the sample.

The assay was immunoSEQ multiplex PCR, and TCRdb's table has in-frame clones only and misses some. The table has approximately 400,000 clones, roughly 91% seen once. Between the trimmed V and J ends, which lost 0 bases and 3 bases, there was a span of 9 bases. This CDR3 has 15 amino acids. From germline, CDR1 is PRHDT and CDR2 FYEKMQ (reference sequence). This rearrangement joins TRBV13 to TRBJ1-5, with D possibly TRBD1 on 5 matching bases. Sequencing input: PBMCs or T cells enriched from blood (not recorded which). The TCR sequence derives from a woman under 30 who had recovered from COVID-19. The CDR3 spells CASSLGQGINQPQHF. CDR3 coding DNA: TGTGCCAGCAGCTTAGGGCAGGGTATCAATCAGCCCCAGCATTTT.